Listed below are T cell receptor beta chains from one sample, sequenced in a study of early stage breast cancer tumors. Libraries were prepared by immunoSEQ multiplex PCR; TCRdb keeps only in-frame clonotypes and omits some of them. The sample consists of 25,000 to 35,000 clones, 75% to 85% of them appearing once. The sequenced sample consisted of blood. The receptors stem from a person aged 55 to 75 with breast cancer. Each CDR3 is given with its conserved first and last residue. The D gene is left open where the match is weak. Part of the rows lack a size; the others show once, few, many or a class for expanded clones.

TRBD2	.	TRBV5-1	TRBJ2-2	CASSREAGATGELFF	TGCGCCAGCAGCCGGGAGGCGGGTGCCACCGGGGAGCTGTTTTTT
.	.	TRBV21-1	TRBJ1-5	CASSKRGELFPSRNQPQHF	TGTGCCAGCAGCAAACGAGGAGAACTTTTCCCCTCTCGTAATCAGCCCCAGCATTTT
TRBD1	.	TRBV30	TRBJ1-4	CAWSFGRGTQKLFF	TGTGCCTGGAGTTTTGGCAGGGGGACTCAAAAACTGTTTTTT
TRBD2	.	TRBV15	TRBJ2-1	CATSSEPGGRNEQFF	TGTGCCACCAGCAGTGAGCCGGGAGGGAGGAATGAGCAGTTCTTC
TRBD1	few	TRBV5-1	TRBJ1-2	CASSLEGTGHGYTF	TGCGCCAGCAGCTTGGAGGGGACAGGGCATGGCTACACCTTC
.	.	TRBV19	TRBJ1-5	CASTTGFWDQPQHF	TGTGCCAGTACCACAGGGTTTTGGGATCAGCCCCAGCATTTT
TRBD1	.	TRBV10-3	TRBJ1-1	CAAGRGRAMGGQANTEAFF	TGTGCCGCCGGACGGGGTCGAGCAATGGGGGGACAGGCGAACACTGAAGCTTTCTTT
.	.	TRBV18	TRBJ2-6	CASSVDPLGANVLTF	TGTGCCAGCTCAGTGGACCCTTTGGGAGCAAACGTCCTGACTTTC
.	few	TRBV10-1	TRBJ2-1	CASSEGPGGYEQFF	TGCGCCAGCAGTGAAGGGCCGGGCGGGTATGAGCAGTTCTTC
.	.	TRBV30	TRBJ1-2	CAWSLRGANYGYTF	TGTGCCTGGAGTCTTAGGGGCGCTAACTATGGCTACACCTTC
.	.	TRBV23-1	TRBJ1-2	CASSRPGKAFNYGYTF	TGCGCCAGCAGCCGTCCGGGGAAAGCCTTCAACTATGGCTACACCTTC
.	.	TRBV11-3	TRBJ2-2	CASSLDVIGELFF	TGTGCCAGCAGCTTAGACGTTATCGGGGAGCTGTTTTTT
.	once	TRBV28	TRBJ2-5	CASSPGQNQETQYF	TGTGCCAGCAGTCCTGGACAGAACCAAGAGACCCAGTACTTC
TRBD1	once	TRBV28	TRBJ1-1	CASSPRDRAVDTEAFF	TGTGCCAGCAGTCCAAGAGACAGGGCTGTGGACACTGAAGCTTTCTTT
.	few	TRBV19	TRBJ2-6	CASSRAGARGANVLTF	TGTGCCAGTAGTAGGGCAGGGGCGCGAGGGGCCAACGTCCTGACTTTC
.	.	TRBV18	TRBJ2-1	CASSQIDEQFF	TGTGCCAGCTCACAAATCGATGAGCAGTTCTTC
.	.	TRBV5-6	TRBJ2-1	CASSLTSSYNEQFF	TGTGCCAGCAGCCTCACATCTTCCTACAATGAGCAGTTCTTC
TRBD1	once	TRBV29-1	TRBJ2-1	CSVGGGQGAQNEQFF	TGCAGCGTGGGGGGTGGGCAGGGGGCACAGAATGAGCAGTTCTTC
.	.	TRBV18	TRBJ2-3	CASIQGVRDTQYF	TGTGCCAGCATACAAGGGGTTCGGGATACGCAGTATTTT
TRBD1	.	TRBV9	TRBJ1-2	CASSVAIGGRDGYTF	TGTGCCAGCAGCGTAGCGATAGGGGGCAGGGATGGCTACACCTTC
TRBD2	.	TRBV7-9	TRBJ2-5	CASSPLRTSGQETQYF	TGTGCCAGCAGCCCCCTTCGGACTAGCGGACAAGAGACCCAGTACTTC
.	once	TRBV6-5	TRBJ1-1	CASSYHQENTEAFF	TGTGCCAGCAGTTACCATCAGGAGAACACTGAAGCTTTCTTT
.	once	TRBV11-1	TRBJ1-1	CASSPGAIRNTEAFF	TGTGCCAGCAGCCCAGGCGCCATACGGAACACTGAAGCTTTCTTT
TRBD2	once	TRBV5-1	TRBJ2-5	CASSQQGPSGRAATQYF	TGCGCCAGCAGCCAACAGGGTCCTAGCGGGAGGGCCGCGACCCAGTACTTC
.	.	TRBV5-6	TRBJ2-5	CASSLSAGRKTQYF	TGTGCCAGCAGCTTGTCTGCAGGGAGGAAGACCCAGTACTTC
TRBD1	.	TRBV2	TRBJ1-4	CASTFGQGNEKLFF	TGTGCCAGCACCTTCGGACAGGGAAATGAAAAACTGTTTTTT
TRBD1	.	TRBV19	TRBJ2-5	CASSIDGTDQETQYF	TGTGCCAGTAGTATAGACGGGACAGACCAAGAGACCCAGTACTTC
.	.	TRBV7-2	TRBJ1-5	CASSLSGMGNQPQHF	TGTGCCAGCAGCTTGTCAGGGATGGGCAATCAGCCCCAGCATTTT
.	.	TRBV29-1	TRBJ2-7	CSATRGGYEQYF	TGCAGCGCTACTCGAGGGGGCTACGAGCAGTACTTC
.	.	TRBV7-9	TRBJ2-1	CASRDSDSYNEQFF	TGTGCCAGCAGAGACTCTGATTCCTACAATGAGCAGTTCTTC
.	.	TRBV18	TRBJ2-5	CASSPNRRGETQYF	TGTGCCAGCTCACCAAACAGGAGGGGAGAGACCCAGTACTTC
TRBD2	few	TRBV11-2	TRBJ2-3	CASSLTSGSVPDTQYF	TGTGCCAGCAGCCTCACTAGCGGGAGTGTCCCAGATACGCAGTATTTT
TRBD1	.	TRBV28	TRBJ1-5	CASSGLRDRDQPQHF	TGTGCCAGCAGCGGGCTCCGGGACAGGGATCAGCCCCAGCATTTT
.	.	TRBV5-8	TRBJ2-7	CASSLVWGQSSYEQYF	TGTGCCAGCAGCTTGGTTTGGGGGCAAAGCTCCTACGAGCAGTACTTC
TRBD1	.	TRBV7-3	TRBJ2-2	CASARTGAPGELFF	TGTGCCAGCGCCCGGACAGGGGCACCCGGGGAGCTGTTTTTT
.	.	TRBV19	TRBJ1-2	CASSWPGRSGYTF	TGTGCCAGTAGTTGGCCAGGGCGTTCTGGCTACACCTTC
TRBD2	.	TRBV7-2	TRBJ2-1	CASSLLAGDNEQFF	TGTGCCAGCAGCTTACTAGCGGGGGACAATGAGCAGTTCTTC
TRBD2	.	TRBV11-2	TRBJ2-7	CASSTPGGNYEQYF	TGTGCCAGCAGCACTCCCGGGGGGAACTACGAGCAGTACTTC
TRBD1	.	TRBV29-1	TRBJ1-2	CSVEGGQGVDGYTF	TGCAGCGTTGAAGGGGGACAGGGGGTCGATGGCTACACCTTC
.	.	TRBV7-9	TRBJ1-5	CASSSVDQPQHF	TGTGCCAGCTCATCGGTGGATCAGCCCCAGCATTTT
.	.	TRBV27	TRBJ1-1	CASSLRRGNTEAFF	TGTGCCAGCAGTTTACGCAGGGGGAACACTGAAGCTTTCTTT
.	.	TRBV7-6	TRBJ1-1	CASSLAKGVGTEAFF	TGTGCCAGCAGCTTAGCGAAGGGGGTTGGCACTGAAGCTTTCTTT
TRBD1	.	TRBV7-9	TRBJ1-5	CASSPPGQGGQPQHF	TGTGCCAGCAGCCCCCCGGGACAGGGAGGTCAGCCCCAGCATTTT
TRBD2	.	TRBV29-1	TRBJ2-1	CSVEPRGLAGYNEQFF	TGCAGCGTTGAACCCCGGGGACTAGCGGGATACAATGAGCAGTTCTTC
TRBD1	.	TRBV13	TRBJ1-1	CASSPSLDRVPEAFF	TGTGCCAGCAGCCCAAGTTTAGACAGGGTACCTGAAGCTTTCTTT
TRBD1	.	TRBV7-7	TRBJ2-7	CASSLGQEYEQYF	TGTGCCAGCAGCTTGGGACAGGAGTACGAGCAGTACTTC
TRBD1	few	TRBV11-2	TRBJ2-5	CASSLQGLQETQYF	TGTGCCAGCAGCCTACAGGGGCTTCAAGAGACCCAGTACTTC
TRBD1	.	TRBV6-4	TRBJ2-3	CASSLDRGSDTQYF	TGTGCCAGCAGCCTCGACAGGGGTAGCGATACGCAGTATTTT
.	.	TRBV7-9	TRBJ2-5	CASTVYSTKETQYF	TGTGCCAGCACCGTATATAGCACAAAAGAGACCCAGTACTTC
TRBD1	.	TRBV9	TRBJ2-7	CASSPGTDLPYEQYF	TGTGCCAGCAGCCCTGGGACAGATTTACCCTACGAGCAGTACTTC
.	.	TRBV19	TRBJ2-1	CASRRGGSSYNEQFF	TGTGCCAGTAGAAGAGGAGGGAGTTCCTACAATGAGCAGTTCTTC